This T cell receptor (beta chain) was captured by sequencing in a study of T cells after yellow fever vaccination. Turning to the study itself: Each low-cell-number fraction was prepared by means of SMART-Seq v4 Ultra Low Input. Whole-study findings and limits: In post-booster samples, most primary-vaccination clones reappeared (96% CD4, approximately 91% CD8).

About this clonotype: Its target is not known.

V shed 10 bases and J 3 bases; nucleotides not matched to a gene: 6. Per germline, CDR1 MDHEN and CDR2 SYDVKM. The CDR3 runs to 13 residues. TCRdb analysed the 5' RACE reads with MiXCR anew, one entry per CDR3 protein. The profile shows approximately 150,000 distinct CDR3 sequences, roughly 6.2% of them singletons. The specimen comprised CD4+ T cells sorted from PBMCs, sampled on the day of the first yellow fever vaccination. The sequence derives from a man in his late teens or twenties who received the YFV17D yellow fever vaccine. V is TRBV28 and J is TRBJ1-2; TRBD1 matches 9 bases. Here the CDR3 reads CAIGGQGDYGYTF. As DNA, the CDR3 is TGTGCCATCGGGGGACAGGGCGACTATGGCTACACCTTC.